This entry describes one TCR beta chain. The V end lost 7 bases, the J end lost 4 bases, and 7 bases lay between the germline ends. Per germline, CDR1 GTSNPN and CDR2 SVGIG (reference sequence). This CDR3 region has 10 residues. These data are taken from a study of T-cell reconstitution after alpha-beta-depleted transplantation in children. It was with unique molecular identifiers that the TCRbeta library was prepared. TCRdb reprocessed the PCR reads via MiXCR and lists one record per CDR3 protein. Counted here are some 550,000 distinct CDR3 sequences, approximately 16% occurring once; the ten biggest clones make up approximately 3%.

This TCR came from a human donor who donated a stem cell graft to a child with acute lymphoblastic leukemia. J is TRBJ1-1 and V is TRBV30; D not resolved. This material consisted of PBMCs from the stem cell graft donor, taken from the stem cell graft. The CDR3 region has the DNA TGTGCCTTCTGGGGCACTGAAGCTTTCTTT. Its protein product is CAFWGTEAFF. Variable domain in full (rest from reference TRBV30 and TRBJ1-1): SQTIHQWPATLVQPVGSPLSLECTVEGTSNPNLYWYRQAAGRGLQLLFYSVGIGQISSEVPQNLSASRPQDRQFILSSKKLLLSDSGFYLCAFWGTEAFFGQGTRLTVV.